This T cell receptor beta chain emerged from a study of blood T cell repertoires in COVID-19. About the research overall: COVID-19 samples, acute and convalescent, were from the United States, Italy and Spain. The cDNA or gDNA used as material had been derived from T cells, B-cell-depleted T cells, or PBMCs.

This clone was detected only once. This CDR3 comprises 13 residues. Losses at the gene ends were 5 bases for V and 7 bases for J; bases not matched to a gene: 4. Germline V gives CDR1 SGHTA, CDR2 FQGNSA. Original analysis: For nucleated cells, counts were estimated from reference gene primer amplification. Method: immunoSEQ multiplex PCR; TCRdb's copy keeps in-frame clones and lacks some. That table is the source of V, J and clone size, and D and trimming were worked out from the DNA. Of 65,000 to 95,000 clones in the sample, over 65% are singletons; the top ten hold about 5.7%. The V call is TRBV7-2, the J call TRBJ1-5; TRBD1 matches at 8 bases. This receptor was taken from a man in his fifties with active or convalescent COVID-19. Sample: peripheral blood. Written as DNA, the CDR3 is TGTGCCAGCAGCCTACAGGGGGGGCAGCCCCAGCATTTT. Translation gives CASSLQGGQPQHF.